The present entry profiles one T cell receptor (beta chain) with its context. The antigen is undetermined. Every bit of the isolated RNA underwent reverse transcription, so sequencing read expressed TCRB transcripts. TCRdb's copy holds only in-frame clones and misses some; the assay was immunoSEQ multiplex PCR. This table has hundreds of thousands of clones, around 10% appearing once. These data belong to a study of beta chain features in type 1 diabetes. The study, taken as a whole, reports: Relative to healthy donors, patients appeared to have naive, central memory and Treg TCRB repertoires that were more similar.

The CDR3 is made up of 14 amino acids. Per germline, CDR1 KGHSH and CDR2 LQKENI. V gave up 4 bases and J gave up 0 bases, with 9 bases separating them. Researchers reported sorting CD4+ naive, central memory, regulatory and stem cell-like memory cells via CD45RO/CCR7/CD25/CD127/CD95/CD27. The source of this sequence is a woman aged 25-40 years in good health. Sequencing used naive CD4+ T cells from blood. The rearrangement joins TRBV18 to TRBJ1-2; D not resolved. CDR3 loop: CASSLGSANYGYTF. The DNA of the CDR3 is TGTGCCAGCTCACTCGGTTCGGCTAACTATGGCTACACCTTC. Drawing the rest from reference TRBV18 and TRBJ1-2, the complete variable domain is NAGVMQNPRHLVRRRGQEARLRCSPMKGHSHVYWYRQLPEEGLKFMVYLQKENIIDESGMPKERFSAEFPKEGPSILRIQQVVRGDSAAYFCASSLGSANYGYTFGSGTRLTVV.